These T cell receptor beta chains were read from a single sample in a study of a mutant IDH1 vaccine in newly diagnosed glioma. The assay was immunoSEQ multiplex PCR, and TCRdb's table has in-frame clones only and misses some. The sample holds about 54,000 clones; over 70% are singletons and the top ten take approximately 6.2%. These TCRs' antigens remain unknown. Sequences were derived from PBMCs, sampled from a glioma patient whose treatment included an IDH1 peptide vaccine. All receptors come from a man in his forties or fifties with glioma. CDR3s include the opening cysteine and the closing phenylalanine or tryptophan. D genes are given only for firm matches. Only some rows state a clone size, as once, few, many or a class for expanded clones.

V,size,D,J,CDR3,DNA
TRBV2,.,.,TRBJ1-5,CASSAENQPQHF,TGTGCCAGCAGTGCAGAAAATCAGCCCCAGCATTTT
TRBV9,.,.,TRBJ2-7,CASSVGAGTEQYF,TGTGCCAGCAGCGTAGGGGCCGGGACCGAGCAGTACTTC
TRBV5-8,.,TRBD1,TRBJ1-5,CASSLGDRGGQPQHF,TGTGCCAGCAGCTTGGGGGACAGGGGAGGTCAGCCCCAGCATTTT
TRBV29-1,.,.,TRBJ2-3,CSVEVASTDTQYF,TGCAGCGTTGAAGTCGCTAGCACAGATACGCAGTATTTT
TRBV4-1,.,TRBD2,TRBJ2-5,CASSQGAGAGEETQYF,TGCGCCAGCAGCCAAGGAGCGGGGGCAGGCGAGGAGACCCAGTACTTC
TRBV7-2,.,.,TRBJ1-1,CASSLIGAEAFF,TGTGCCAGCAGTTTAATTGGAGCTGAAGCTTTCTTT
TRBV5-4,.,.,TRBJ2-7,CASQRGSNNEQYF,TGTGCCAGCCAAAGGGGGAGCAACAACGAGCAGTACTTC
TRBV27,.,.,TRBJ2-7,CASSSTGKGYEQYF,TGTGCCAGCAGTTCAACAGGGAAGGGCTACGAGCAGTACTTC
TRBV11-2,.,.,TRBJ1-2,CASSFLKQGPPGYGYTF,TGTGCCAGCAGCTTTCTTAAACAGGGTCCGCCTGGCTATGGCTACACCTTC
TRBV5-6,.,.,TRBJ1-1,CASSRRGAGNTEAFF,TGTGCCAGCAGCCGGCGGGGGGCTGGGAACACTGAAGCTTTCTTT
TRBV6-5,.,.,TRBJ2-2,CASSYGAKGSGELFF,TGTGCCAGCAGTTACGGGGCCAAAGGGTCCGGGGAGCTGTTTTTT
TRBV10-3,once,.,TRBJ1-4,CAIKGEQGNEKLFF,TGTGCCATCAAGGGCGAGCAGGGTAATGAAAAACTGTTTTTT
TRBV7-9,few,TRBD1,TRBJ2-5,CASSSYGQAETQYF,TGTGCCAGCAGCTCTTACGGACAGGCGGAGACCCAGTACTTC
TRBV5-6,.,TRBD1,TRBJ1-2,CASRDGTGEPARGYTF,TGTGCCAGCAGGGACGGGACAGGGGAGCCGGCGCGTGGCTACACCTTC
TRBV14,.,TRBD1,TRBJ2-7,CASSPGTGTGEQYF,TGTGCCAGCAGCCCCGGGACAGGGACGGGCGAGCAGTACTTC
TRBV6-6,.,.,TRBJ1-1,CASTLPAPNTEAFF,TGTGCCAGCACCCTACCGGCCCCGAACACTGAAGCTTTCTTT
TRBV10-3,once,.,TRBJ1-2,CAIGTVGLGTF,.
TRBV9,.,TRBD1,TRBJ1-2,CASSEDRQGGNYGYTF,TGTGCCAGCAGCGAAGATCGACAGGGGGGGAACTATGGCTACACCTTC